A single sample is the source of the 5 T cell receptor beta chains below, sequenced in a study of blood T cell repertoires in COVID-19. TCRdb keeps only in-frame clones here, not all; method: immunoSEQ multiplex PCR. The sample yields some 5,600 clones, approximately 84% seen once. The specimen was peripheral blood. The source of these receptors is a human donor in a cohort sampled during active COVID-19.

The chain has TRBV28 and TRBJ2-7; D might be TRBD1 (6 bases). The CDR3 contains 15 residues. CDR1 MDHEN and CDR2 SYDVKM come from the germline V gene. V lost 6 bases to trimming and J lost 0 bases, with 15 bases between them. CDR3 sequence (DNA): TGTGCCAGCAGCCCCCCGGTGGACAGCTCCTACGAGCAGTACTTC. As protein: CASSPPVDSSYEQYF.

The chain recombines TRBV5-8 with TRBJ2-3, with 7 positions matching TRBD1. From germline, CDR1 is SGHTS and CDR2 YDEGEE. V was clipped by 1 base and J by 2 bases; unmatched bases: 7. The CDR3 spans 16 residues. The CDR3 reads CASSLTGTADTDTQYF. For the CDR3, the DNA is TGTGCCAGCAGCTTGACCGGGACAGCCGACACAGATACGCAGTATTTT.

The chain is built from TRBV11-2 and TRBJ2-3; no definite D call. Trimming cost V 5 bases and J 0 bases, with 9 bases left between them. The CDR3 is made up of 14 amino acids. Germline values: CDR1 SGHAT, CDR2 FQNNGV. CDR3: CASSPGPSTDTQYF. The CDR3 DNA reads TGTGCCAGCAGCCCAGGCCCTAGCACAGATACGCAGTATTTT.

The rearrangement uses TRBV3-1 (or the pseudogene TRBV3-2) and TRBJ2-3; 16 nucleotides align to TRBD2. The CDR3 consists of 20 residues. Germline CDR1 reads LGHDT; CDR2 reads YNNKEL (reference sequence). The trim removed 1 base at V and 6 bases at J, leaving 13 bases unmatched. This CDR3 reads CASSQVLGTSGRAKVDTQYF. The CDR3 DNA is TGTGCCAGCAGCCAAGTCCTGGGGACTAGCGGGAGGGCCAAGGTGGATACGCAGTATTTT.

The chain links TRBV7-8 to TRBJ1-5, with a possible D match to TRBD1 (5 bases). Trimming cost V 4 bases and J 5 bases, with 24 bases left between them. The germline gives CDR1 SGHVS, CDR2 FQNEAQ. CDR3 size: 18 residues. The CDR3 coding sequence is TGTGCCAGCAGCTCCCGTAGGGGCTCCCGGGGGTACTATCAGCCCCAGCATTTT. It translates to CASSSRRGSRGYYQPQHF.